This TCR beta chain is drawn from a study of T cell responses to AZD1222 COVID-19 vaccine. Study-wide results and limits: Increased Spike-specific TCR breadth and depth were observed after two AZD1222 doses. Donors were chiefly white British, with a greater number of females, and clonal diversity was perhaps underestimated. Unmutated regions of variants are reportedly targeted by nearly half of spike-specific TCRs.

Using immunoSEQ multiplex PCR, the repertoire was profiled, and TCRdb retains in-frame clones only, with some absent. The table shows under 200,000 clones, with approximately 91% occurring only once. The CDR3 runs to 18 residues. Points on this clone: Its antigen is unknown.

V usage is TRBV21-1 and J usage is TRBJ2-7; the table's D call, TRBD1, was not checked against the DNA. TRBV21-1 is described as a pseudogene. The source of this sequence is an adult in good health. The sequencing here drew on peripheral blood, taken on day 0 of AZD1222 vaccination. The CDR3 reads CASSKKVRQGATPYEQYF. DNA of the CDR3: TGTGCCAGCAGCAAGAAGGTTAGACAGGGGGCGACCCCCTACGAGCAGTACTTC.